This paragraph reports one T cell receptor beta chain. The target antigen is unknown. The protocol was immunoSEQ multiplex PCR, while the TCRdb copy is restricted to in-frame clones and leaves out a portion. The table records under 200,000 clones, 96% of them present only once. This specimen comes from a study of cytomegalovirus exposure and HLA in healthy donors. Study-wide context: The use of the same platform for the approximately 130 validation repertoires and the roughly 730 first-cohort repertoires was reported by a later analysis. General study findings and limits: In the 95 to 150 validation repertoires, a later analysis found that first-cohort TCR clusters tended to co-occur. In vitro checks showed that a few CMV-associated chains really do target CMV antigens.

Trimming stripped 0 bases from V and 5 bases from J, with 16 bases between. Germline V lookup: CDR1 LGHNA, CDR2 YSLEER. The CDR3 is 16 amino acids. This TCR came from a woman aged 18-29 years in good health and CMV-seronegative. The V and J genes are TRBV4-3 and TRBJ2-5; no definite D call. The material sequenced was PBMCs. The CDR3 loop reads CASSQDGTSTRETQYF. CDR3 DNA sequence: TGCGCCAGCAGCCAAGATGGTACGTCTACTCGGGAGACCCAGTACTTC.